These 12 T cell receptor beta chains originate from one sample sequenced in a study of blood T cell repertoires in COVID-19. Here immunoSEQ multiplex PCR was the method, and the copy in TCRdb shows in-frame clones only, minus some. The sample yields 220,000 or so clones, around 90% seen once. Source material: PBMCs or T cells enriched from blood (not recorded which). Every receptor here comes from a man aged 50-59 years who had been exposed to COVID-19.

The chain combines TRBV28 with TRBJ1-5, with 10 bases identical to TRBD1. This CDR3 has 20 amino acids. Germline V gives CDR1 MDHEN, CDR2 SYDVKM. The J segment lost 0 bases and the V segment lost 7 bases, leaving 18 bases of the junction unmatched. The CDR3 protein is CASTTLGTGVFSYSNQPQHF. CDR3 nucleotides: TGTGCCAGCACTACGCTGGGGACAGGGGTCTTTAGCTATAGCAATCAGCCCCAGCATTTT.

The V call is TRBV24-1, the J call TRBJ2-3; maybe TRBD1 (7 bases). Germline V CDR1 and CDR2: KGHDR, SFDVKD. This CDR3 is built from 15 residues. V was pared by 9 bases and J by 4 bases, with 19 bases between. CDR3 region: CATAKEGALSDTQYF. CDR3 sequence (DNA): TGTGCCACCGCGAAGGAGGGGGCGTTATCAGATACGCAGTATTTT.

This clone was counted once. The V call is TRBV19, the J call TRBJ1-2, with TRBD1 matching 9 bases. CDR1 and CDR2 (germline): LNHDA, SQIVND (reference sequence). Trimming at V came to 7 bases and at J to 7 bases, leaving 10 bases not matched to a gene. This CDR3 has 14 amino acids. CDR3 in amino acids: CASTDRGRLRGYTF. CDR3 nucleotides: TGTGCCAGTACTGACAGGGGGAGGCTACGTGGCTACACCTTC. The whole variable domain, remainder taken from reference TRBV19 and TRBJ1-2, is DGGITQSPKYLFRKEGQNVTLSCEQNLNHDAMYWYRQDPGQGLRLIYYSQIVNDFQKGDIAEGYSVSREKKESFPLTVTSAQKNPTAFYLCASTDRGRLRGYTFGSGTRLTVV.

The rearrangement joins TRBV4-1 to TRBJ2-7, with a possible D match to TRBD2 (6 bases). The germline V gene has CDR1 MGHRA and CDR2 YSYEKL. This CDR3 comprises 16 residues. Trimming took off 3 bases at V and 4 bases at J, with 19 bases between the two ends. The CDR3 sequence is CASSQGGGTPGYEQYF. In nucleotides, the CDR3 is TGCGCCAGCAGCCAGGGAGGCGGGACCCCAGGGTACGAGCAGTACTTC.

This chain uses TRBV28 with TRBJ1-4; TRBD1 is a possible D gene (5 bases). Germline CDR1 is MDHEN and CDR2 is SYDVKM. The CDR3 sequence is 17 residues long. Trimming cost V 7 bases and J 1 base, with 19 bases left between them. For the CDR3, the DNA is TGTGCCAGCACCCTTGGGGCAGGGAAGAGAACTAATGAAAAACTGTTTTTT. Translated: CASTLGAGKRTNEKLFF.

The rearrangement uses TRBV24-1 and TRBJ2-1; D is perhaps TRBD1 (5 bases). The CDR3 runs to 15 residues. Germline V gene lookup returns CDR1 KGHDR and CDR2 SFDVKD. The V and J ends lost 9 bases and 3 bases respectively, with 17 bases between them. The CDR3 protein is CATETGRAGYNEQFF. DNA of the CDR3: TGTGCCACCGAAACCGGCAGGGCCGGCTACAATGAGCAGTTCTTC.

The chain joins TRBV7-2 to TRBJ2-7; 7 bases map to TRBD2. Germline CDR1 is SGHTA and CDR2 is FQGNSA. The CDR3 totals 16 residues. The junction had 13 bases not matched to a gene; V was cut back by 5 bases and J by 3 bases. CDR3 sequence (DNA): TGTGCCAGCAGCCCCGGGGCTAGCGGTCTATACTACGAGCAGTACGTC. Its protein is CASSPGASGLYYEQYV.

The V and J genes are TRBV11-3 and TRBJ1-6, with a tentative D call TRBD1 (6 bases). This CDR3 contains 15 residues. Germline V gene lookup returns CDR1 SGHNT and CDR2 YENEEA. Trimming took off 4 bases at V and 6 bases at J, with 13 bases between the two ends. CDR3 nucleotides: TGTGCCAGCAGCTCGCAAGGACAGACTAATTCACCCCTCCACTTT. It encodes CASSSQGQTNSPLHF.

This sequence joins TRBV3-1 (or the pseudogene TRBV3-2) and TRBJ2-2; D gene ambiguous. V dropped 3 bases and J dropped 6 bases, with 14 bases sitting between them. This CDR3 has 15 residues. Germline values: CDR1 LGHDT, CDR2 YNNKEL (reference sequence). The CDR3 DNA reads TGTGCCAGCAGCCATTGGTCTTTGGGCTCCGGGGAGCTGTTTTTT. Translated, it gives CASSHWSLGSGELFF.

The genes are TRBV6-5 and TRBJ2-2; possible D gene TRBD1, 6 bases. The CDR3 is 15 amino acids. CDR1 and CDR2 (germline): MNHEY, SVGAGI. V dropped 7 bases and J dropped 6 bases, with 18 bases sitting between them. This CDR3 reads CASIYLLPGAGELFF. The DNA of the CDR3 is TGTGCCAGCATCTATCTTCTACCAGGGGCCGGGGAGCTGTTTTTT.

J is TRBJ1-2 and V is TRBV28; the D gene is possibly TRBD1 (5 bases). The CDR3 is 14 amino acids. Germline lookup yields CDR1 MDHEN and CDR2 SYDVKM. Trimming stripped 7 bases from V and 4 bases from J, with 16 bases between. The CDR3 reads CASNSGGFGYGYTF. Here the CDR3 DNA reads TGTGCCAGCAACAGTGGGGGGTTTGGCTATGGCTACACCTTC.

The chain has TRBV5-1 and TRBJ2-2; TRBD1 might be the D (6 bases). The CDR3 runs 14 residues. Germline V gene lookup returns CDR1 SGHRS and CDR2 YFSETQ. The V end lost 2 bases, the J end lost 5 bases, and 10 bases lay between the germline ends. The DNA for the CDR3 is TGCGCCAGCAGCTTCGCCGGGACAACCGGGGAGCTGTTTTTT. Translation gives CASSFAGTTGELFF.